A single sample is the source of the 9 T cell receptor beta chains below, sequenced in a study of blood T cell repertoires in COVID-19. Libraries were prepared by immunoSEQ multiplex PCR; TCRdb keeps only in-frame clonotypes and omits some of them. The sample has roughly 180,000 clones, more than 70% seen once. The sequenced sample consisted of peripheral blood. All receptors come from a woman aged 55-70 years with acute or convalescent COVID-19.

The chain carries TRBV21-1 and TRBJ2-5; TRBD2 was called by the table and not checked on the DNA. TRBV21-1 is noted as a pseudogene. The CDR3 length is 14 residues. This CDR3 reads CARNSSGGAETQYF. The CDR3 nucleotides read TGTGCCCGCAACTCTTCGGGAGGGGCAGAGACCCAGTACTTC.

The CDR3 nucleotides read TGTGCCAGCAGCTCACAGGGCGGATCCACTGAAGCTTTCTTT. Residues: CASSSQGGSTEAFF. J is TRBJ1-1 and V is TRBV7-2; perhaps TRBD1 as D (6 bases). Germline loops: CDR1 SGHTA, CDR2 FQGNSA. Trimming took 4 bases from V and 4 from J, leaving 13 bases between them. The CDR3 runs 14 residues. Filled out from reference TRBV7-2 and TRBJ1-1, the complete variable domain reads GAGVSQSPSNKVTEKGKDVELRCDPISGHTALYWYRQSLGQGLEFLIYFQGNSAPDKSGLPSDRFSAERTGGSVSTLTIQRTQQEDSAVYLCASSSQGGSTEAFFGQGTRLTVV.

The rearrangement uses TRBV3-1 (or the pseudogene TRBV3-2) and TRBJ1-2, with D maybe TRBD1 (5 bases). Germline CDR1 is LGHDT and CDR2 is YNNKEL (reference sequence). V lost 6 bases, J lost 6 bases, and 14 bases lay in between. The CDR3 consists of 13 residues. The CDR3 DNA reads as TGTGCCAGCAGGGGAGGGTCGGGGGATGGCTACACCTTC. Amino acid sequence: CASRGGSGDGYTF.

The chain is built from TRBV12-3 or TRBV12-4 and TRBJ2-1; the match to TRBD2 covers 7 bases. J lost 10 bases, V lost 4 bases, and 4 bases had no gene match. The CDR3 sequence is 12 residues long. In DNA, the CDR3 is TGTGCCAGCAGTTACCTACTAGCGGAGCAGTTCTTC. Its protein is CASSYLLAEQFF.

The V call is TRBV10-3, the J call TRBJ1-1; D is unresolved. The CDR3 has 15 residues. V was shortened by 6 bases and J by 5 bases, with 19 bases between the two germline ends. Germline V CDR1 and CDR2: ENHRY, SYGVKD. The CDR3 loop reads CAISGGVKEGTEAFF. DNA for the CDR3: TGTGCCATCAGCGGCGGGGTGAAGGAGGGTACTGAAGCTTTCTTT.

The chain recombines TRBV15 with TRBJ1-2, with 12 positions matching TRBD1. Germline assignment: CDR1 LNHNV and CDR2 YYDKDF (reference sequence). The length of the CDR3 is 14 residues. After removal of 6 bases from V and 5 bases from J, the junction contained 4 bases not matched to a gene. In nucleotides, the CDR3 is TGTGCCACCAGGCCGGGACAGGGGGCTTATGGCTACACCTTC. This codes for CATRPGQGAYGYTF.

The chain recombines TRBV7-9 with TRBJ2-2, with 8 bases aligning to TRBD1. The CDR3 has 16 amino acids. The germline V gene encodes CDR1 SEHNR and CDR2 FQNEAQ (reference sequence). V lost 2 bases and J lost 3; bases outside the gene matches: 5. CDR3 bases: TGTGCCAGCAGCTTATGGCAGGGGGCATACACCGGGGAGCTGTTTTTT. This encodes CASSLWQGAYTGELFF.

This clone has only one observation. The CDR3 DNA reads as TGTGCCAGCAACCTTCCAGGGCTTGAGCAGTTCTTC. Protein product: CASNLPGLEQFF. V is TRBV6-5 and J is TRBJ2-1; the D gene is possibly TRBD1 (5 bases). Per germline, CDR1 MNHEY and CDR2 SVGAGI. The length of the CDR3 is 12 residues. The V end was cut by 7 bases, the J end by 9 bases, with 13 bases between.

J is TRBJ1-5 and V is TRBV5-8, with TRBD1 matching 7 bases. Germline V gives CDR1 SGHTS, CDR2 YDEGEE. Germline trimming cut 4 bases from V and 7 bases from J; bases unmatched to any gene: 8. CDR3 length equals 14 residues. The CDR3, as DNA: TGTGCCAGCAGCCCCGGTAACAGGGGCCAGCCCCAGCATTTT. This sequence encodes CASSPGNRGQPQHF.